The rows below give T cell receptor beta chains drawn from one sample of a study of response to subunit inactivated influenza vaccine. In TCRdb, the RT-PCR reads were re-called with MiXCR into one record per CDR3 protein. The sample records 610,000 or so distinct CDR3 sequences, about 15% being singletons. This specimen was PBMCs from blood, taken 11 to 12 days after vaccination. The source is a man aged 45-65 years who received an inactivated influenza vaccine. The CDR3 runs from the conserved cysteine through the conserved F or W. D genes are given only for firm matches. The listing skips clone size in some rows; elsewhere it reads once, few, many or a size class.

v_gene	abundance	j_gene	d_gene	CDR3nt	CDR3aa
TRBV7-9	many	TRBJ2-1	.	TGTGCCAGCACCACCCAGGGCGCCTACAATGAGCAGTTCTTC	CASTTQGAYNEQFF
TRBV23-1	few	TRBJ2-4	TRBD1	TGCGCCAGCAGTCACCCAGGGGGCGCGAAGCCGAACATTCAGTACTTC	CASSHPGGAKPNIQYF
TRBV21-1	many	TRBJ2-1	.	TGTGCCAGCAGCAAAGCCCGAAAGCGGTGGGAGCGGGGGAACTACAATGAGCAGTTCTTC	CASSKARKRWERGNYNEQFF
TRBV6-2/TRBV6-3	many	TRBJ2-4	.	TGTGCCAGCAGTCGCCCGGGACCAGGGAACATTCAGTACTTC	CASSRPGPGNIQYF
TRBV6-2/TRBV6-3	many	TRBJ2-7	.	TGTGCCAGCAGCTACTCCAGGGGCTACGAGCAGTACTTC	CASSYSRGYEQYF
TRBV5-1	.	TRBJ2-7	TRBD2	TGCGCCAGCAGCACAACTAGCGGGAGCATTAAGCAGTACTTC	CASSTTSGSIKQYF
TRBV3-1	.	TRBJ1-5	.	TGTGCCAGCAGCCCCGTGGGATTTCAGCCCCAGCATTTT	CASSPVGFQPQHF
TRBV7-9	few	TRBJ2-2	.	TGTGCCAGCAGCTTACCGGGGGTGCGGGACACCGGGGAGCTGTTTTTT	CASSLPGVRDTGELFF
TRBV6-5	many	TRBJ1-2	.	TGTGCCAGCAGTTACACGGCAGCGAACCCCTATGGCTACACCTTC	CASSYTAANPYGYTF
TRBV9	few	TRBJ2-3	TRBD2	TGTGCCAGCAGCGGTGGAGGGGCGGGAGTAGCAGATACGCAGTATTTT	CASSGGGAGVADTQYF